The rows below give T cell receptor beta chains drawn from one sample of a study of cytomegalovirus exposure and HLA in healthy donors. The data were produced by immunoSEQ multiplex PCR, yet TCRdb's version contains in-frame clones alone and is incomplete. Of more than 110,000 clones detected, approximately 70% appear once; the ten largest clones hold around 1.9%. Sequencing was carried out using PBMCs. Receptor source: a woman aged 55 to 70 in good health and CMV-seropositive. The CDR3 runs from the conserved cysteine through the conserved F or W. The D gene is left open where the match is weak. Size is stated for part of the rows, as once, few or many counts, or as a class when the clone is expanded.

j_gene: TRBJ2-7
d_gene: TRBD1
v_gene: TRBV18
abundance: .
CDR3aa: CASSRDRGVEQYF
CDR3nt: TGTGCCAGCTCACGCGACAGGGGAGTCGAGCAGTACTTC

j_gene: TRBJ1-1
d_gene: .
v_gene: TRBV6-5
abundance: .
CDR3aa: CASRGTRNTEAFF
CDR3nt: TGTGCCAGCAGGGGCACCCGGAACACTGAAGCTTTCTTT

j_gene: TRBJ1-4
d_gene: TRBD1
v_gene: TRBV5-1
abundance: .
CDR3aa: CASSIQGVSNEKLFF
CDR3nt: TGCGCCAGCAGCATACAGGGGGTTTCTAATGAAAAACTGTTTTTT

j_gene: TRBJ2-1
d_gene: TRBD2
v_gene: TRBV18
abundance: .
CDR3aa: CASSPLAGNNEQFF
CDR3nt: TGTGCCAGCTCACCACTAGCGGGGAACAATGAGCAGTTCTTC

j_gene: TRBJ1-4
d_gene: .
v_gene: TRBV5-1
abundance: .
CDR3aa: CASSSHRDYNEKLFF
CDR3nt: TGCGCCAGCAGCTCTCACAGGGACTATAATGAAAAACTGTTTTTT

j_gene: TRBJ2-3
d_gene: .
v_gene: TRBV14
abundance: .
CDR3aa: CASSLPRMGATQYF
CDR3nt: TGTGCCAGCAGCCTTCCAAGGATGGGAGCTACGCAGTATTTT

j_gene: TRBJ1-3
d_gene: TRBD1
v_gene: TRBV7-8
abundance: once
CDR3aa: CASSSQGAAGNTIYF
CDR3nt: TGTGCCAGCAGCTCTCAGGGGGCGGCTGGAAACACCATATATTTT

j_gene: TRBJ2-3
d_gene: TRBD2
v_gene: TRBV18
abundance: .
CDR3aa: CASSPRGGSTDTQYF
CDR3nt: TGTGCCAGCTCACCACGCGGGGGGAGCACAGATACGCAGTATTTT

j_gene: TRBJ2-7
d_gene: .
v_gene: TRBV7-8
abundance: .
CDR3aa: CASSLVLTRADEQYF
CDR3nt: TGTGCCAGCAGCTTGGTTCTAACTAGGGCAGATGAGCAGTACTTC

j_gene: TRBJ2-3
d_gene: .
v_gene: TRBV9
abundance: .
CDR3aa: CASSVGVRADTQYF
CDR3nt: TGTGCCAGCAGCGTAGGAGTGCGGGCAGATACGCAGTATTTT

j_gene: TRBJ2-1
d_gene: TRBD2
v_gene: TRBV9
abundance: .
CDR3aa: CASSLEGTSDNEQFF
CDR3nt: TGTGCCAGCAGCCTCGAGGGGACTAGCGACAATGAGCAGTTCTTC

j_gene: TRBJ1-4
d_gene: .
v_gene: TRBV6-1
abundance: .
CDR3aa: CASSEPGLSNEKLFF
CDR3nt: TGTGCCAGCAGTGAACCAGGGCTTAGCAATGAAAAACTGTTTTTT

j_gene: TRBJ1-2
d_gene: .
v_gene: TRBV29-1
abundance: few
CDR3aa: CSVGREDYGYTF
CDR3nt: TGCAGCGTTGGCCGGGAAGACTATGGCTACACCTTC

j_gene: TRBJ2-1
d_gene: TRBD1
v_gene: TRBV6-6
abundance: few
CDR3aa: CASSPDRAVGEQFF
CDR3nt: TGTGCCAGCAGCCCCGACAGGGCCGTCGGTGAGCAGTTCTTC

j_gene: TRBJ1-1
d_gene: .
v_gene: TRBV15
abundance: .
CDR3aa: CATAPGRHRNTEAFF
CDR3nt: TGTGCCACCGCCCCAGGGAGGCACCGGAACACTGAAGCTTTCTTT

j_gene: TRBJ1-1
d_gene: TRBD1
v_gene: TRBV5-1
abundance: .
CDR3aa: CASSLAKTGGYLNTEAFF
CDR3nt: TGCGCCAGCAGCTTGGCCAAAACAGGGGGCTACTTGAACACTGAAGCTTTCTTT